Below are 18 T cell receptor beta chains sequenced from a single sample in a study of T cell repertoires in cytomegalovirus infection. Each CDR3 protein gets one entry after TCRdb re-called the reads with MiXCR. This sample yields 600,000 to 700,000 distinct CDR3 sequences, of which approximately 33% are seen a single time; 15% to 20% belongs to the top ten. No antigens are known for them. Sequences were derived from cultured PBMCs, sampled from culture after CMV antigen stimulation. The receptors here all came from a human donor in good health (CMV status not recorded). Some clones in this sample may be carry-over from other donors' samples.

The chain carries TRBV2 and TRBJ2-5; a possible D gene is TRBD1 (5 bases). The V end was cut by 6 bases, the J end by 1 base, with 12 bases between. Per germline, CDR1 SNHLY and CDR2 FYNNEI. The CDR3 is made up of 14 amino acids. The CDR3, as DNA: TGTGCCAGCAGGCCCGACAGAAGCCAAGAGACCCAGTACTTC. It encodes CASRPDRSQETQYF.

This sequence joins TRBV7-4 and TRBJ2-6; no clear D gene. The CDR3 has 17 residues. Germline assignment: CDR1 SGHVT and CDR2 SQSDAQ. V lost 6 bases and J 4 bases, leaving 19 bases between the germline ends. The CDR3: CASSLRSWASGANVLTF. For the CDR3, the DNA is TGTGCCAGCAGTTTGAGATCGTGGGCGTCCGGGGCCAACGTCCTGACTTTC. The complete variable domain, with remaining parts taken from reference TRBV7-4 and TRBJ2-6, reads GAGVSQSPRYKVAKRGRDVALRCDSISGHVTLYWYRQTLGQGSEVLTYSQSDAQRDKSGRPSGRFSAERPERSVSTLKIQRTEQGDSAVYLCASSLRSWASGANVLTFGAGSRLTVL.

The chain combines TRBV2 with TRBJ2-5; 9 nucleotides match TRBD2. Germline values: CDR1 SNHLY, CDR2 FYNNEI. The CDR3 is 13 residues long. V shed 6 bases, J shed 8 bases, and the junction held 7 bases outside the gene matches. The CDR3, as DNA: TGTGCCAGCAGCGCTAGCGGGGAGCGAACCCAGTACTTC. Protein: CASSASGERTQYF.

In regard to this clonotype: Its ends do not fully match the called genes, so a read error is possible. The chain joins TRBV7-2 to TRBJ2-7; D unresolved. The CDR3 runs 15 residues. Germline values: CDR1 SGHTA, CDR2 FQGNSA. The CDR3 coding sequence is TGTGCCAGCAGCCTCGAGGCCCAACGGTCCTACGAGCTGTACTTC. Residues: CASSLEAQRSYELYF.

V gene TRBV3-1 combines with J gene TRBJ1-2; D may be TRBD1 (6 bases). There are 16 residues in the CDR3. Trimming took off 0 bases at V and 2 bases at J, with 13 bases between the two ends. Looked up from germline, CDR1 is LGHDT and CDR2 is YNNKEL (reference sequence). For the CDR3, the DNA is TGTGCCAGCAGCCAAGAGGGGGCAGCTACCAACTATGGCTACACCTTC. Protein product: CASSQEGAATNYGYTF. Variable domain in full (rest from reference TRBV3-1 and TRBJ1-2): DTAVSQTPKYLVTQMGNDKSIKCEQNLGHDTMYWYKQDSKKFLKIMFSYNNKELIINETVPNRFSPKSPDKAHLNLHINSLELGDSAVYFCASSQEGAATNYGYTFGSGTRLTVV.

There are a few counts of this clonotype. The chain combines TRBV2 with TRBJ1-1; D remains unclear. The CDR3 consists of 12 residues. Germline CDR1 reads SNHLY; CDR2 reads FYNNEI. The ends were cut back, 11 bases at V and 4 bases at J, with 14 bases in the middle. CDR3 residues: CAGELEGTEAFF. In DNA form, the CDR3 reads TGTGCCGGGGAGCTCGAGGGCACTGAAGCTTTCTTT.

This clonotype was picked up a small number of times. The genes are TRBV7-2 and TRBJ2-1; D is unclear. Deletions cut 5 bases from V and 5 bases from J, with 13 bases between. CDR3 length equals 14 residues. Germline lookup yields CDR1 SGHTA and CDR2 FQGNSA. CDR3 sequence reads: CASSAKNGDNEQFF. Written as DNA, the CDR3 is TGTGCCAGCAGCGCAAAAAACGGTGACAATGAGCAGTTCTTC.

The chain uses TRBV7-9 and TRBJ1-2; 7 nucleotides match TRBD1. With V trimmed by 0 bases and J by 8 bases, 9 bases remained unmatched. CDR1 is SEHNR, CDR2 FQNEAQ, per germline (reference sequence). The CDR3 is 15 residues long. CDR3 sequence (DNA): TGTGCCAGCAGCTTAGCAGGGGGCGGTGGTGACGGCTACACCTTC. This encodes CASSLAGGGGDGYTF.

This clonotype was picked up many times. The DNA for the CDR3 is TGTGCCAGCAGTTTTTCAGGAACTAATGAAAAACTGTTTTTT. It yields the protein CASSFSGTNEKLFF. The chain links TRBV12-3 or TRBV12-4 to TRBJ1-4, with D hard to call. The CDR3 runs 14 residues. Deletions cut 3 bases from V and 1 base from J, with 6 bases between.

The chain carries TRBV3-1 and TRBJ2-1, with a weak D call TRBD2 (5 bases). Trimming shortened V by 2 bases and J by 3 bases, and 11 bases separated the two germline ends. Germline values: CDR1 LGHDT, CDR2 YNNKEL (reference sequence). This CDR3 has 15 residues. The CDR3 spells CASSQWAGGYNEQFF. CDR3 sequence (DNA): TGTGCCAGCAGCCAATGGGCGGGCGGCTACAATGAGCAGTTCTTC.

V and J are TRBV7-9 and TRBJ2-5, with D tentatively TRBD2 (6 bases). There are 15 residues in the CDR3. Germline V gives CDR1 SEHNR, CDR2 FQNEAQ (reference sequence). V was trimmed by 0 bases and J by 8 bases, leaving 16 bases between them. CDR3 protein: CASSLAGGALGTQYF. The CDR3 nucleotides read TGTGCCAGCAGCTTAGCTGGCGGGGCCCTGGGAACCCAGTACTTC.

The CDR3 is CASSGVAGALEQYF. CDR3 bases: TGTGCCAGCAGTGGAGTAGCGGGAGCATTGGAGCAGTACTTC. V usage is TRBV2 and J usage is TRBJ2-7; 9 nucleotides line up with TRBD2. This CDR3 contains 14 residues. The V and J ends lost 4 bases and 7 bases, in that order; junction bases with no gene match: 8. CDR1 and CDR2 (germline): SNHLY, FYNNEI.

The chain employs TRBV4-2 and TRBJ1-1; D is ambiguous. Between the trimmed V and J ends, which lost 1 base and 2 bases, there was a span of 11 bases. This CDR3 spans 15 amino acids. Germline V gene data show CDR1 as LGHNA and CDR2 as YNFKEQ. The CDR3 loop is CASSQAARPNTEAFF. The CDR3 region has the DNA TGTGCCAGCAGCCAAGCGGCCAGACCTAACACTGAAGCTTTCTTT.

The J gene is TRBJ2-2, the V gene TRBV19; the D gene is possibly TRBD2 (6 bases). The V end was cut by 6 bases, the J end by 0 bases, with 11 bases between. The CDR3 extends over 15 amino acids. CDR1 is LNHDA, CDR2 SQIVND, per germline (reference sequence). CDR3: CASRTGRANTGELFF. CDR3 DNA sequence: TGTGCCAGTAGGACCGGGAGAGCGAACACCGGGGAGCTGTTTTTT.

The chain employs TRBV7-9 and TRBJ2-6, with TRBD1 matching 9 bases. V trimming: 4 bases; J trimming: 3 bases; junction bases outside the gene matches: 19. The CDR3 contains 21 residues. Germline lookup yields CDR1 SEHNR and CDR2 FQNEAQ (reference sequence). The CDR3 DNA follows: TGTGCCAGCAGCTCCCCCTCGGTATTCTACAGGGGGCCTCATGGGGCCAACGTCCTGACTTTC. It yields the protein CASSSPSVFYRGPHGANVLTF.

The chain couples TRBV7-2 to TRBJ2-1, with D perhaps matching TRBD1 (7 bases). The germline CDR1 and CDR2 sequences are SGHTA and FQGNSA. Trimming left V 5 bases short and J 9 bases short, with 17 bases between. The CDR3 extends over 14 amino acids. CDR3 residues: CASSQDRPAGEQFF. In DNA form, the CDR3 reads TGTGCCAGCAGCCAGGACAGGCCAGCGGGTGAGCAGTTCTTC.

The chain has TRBV6-2 or TRBV6-3 and TRBJ2-3; 7 bases line up with TRBD1. Per the germline V gene, CDR1 is MNHEY and CDR2 is SVGEGT. CDR3 length: 15 amino acids. The junction had 8 bases not matched to a gene; V was cut back by 6 bases and J by 2 bases. CDR3 residues: CASRTGTEVTDTQYF. The CDR3 DNA follows: TGTGCCAGCAGGACCGGGACAGAAGTCACAGATACGCAGTATTTT.

This chain connects TRBV29-1 to TRBJ1-5; D is undetermined. The CDR3 extends over 14 amino acids. V was pared by 4 bases and J by 0 bases, with 10 bases between. Germline assignment: CDR1 SQVTM and CDR2 ANQGSEA. CDR3 sequence reads: CSVAESGSNQPQHF. The CDR3 nucleotides are TGCAGCGTTGCAGAAAGCGGTAGCAATCAGCCCCAGCATTTT.